The 24 T cell receptor beta chains below all came from one sample that was sequenced in a study of T cell repertoires in cytomegalovirus infection. MiXCR, applied by TCRdb to the reads, yields one record per CDR3 protein. The data contain fewer than 250,000 distinct CDR3 sequences, roughly an eighth of them seen just once; the ten biggest clones take up under 2%. Source material: PBMCs. The receptors were gathered from a human donor in good health (CMV status not recorded). Some clones in this sample may be carry-over from other donors' samples.

This clonotype was recorded a few times. The V gene is TRBV5-1, the J gene TRBJ1-1, with D tentatively TRBD1 (5 bases). The CDR3 runs 14 residues. Between the trimmed V and J ends, which lost 5 bases and 2 bases, there was a span of 13 bases. Looked up from germline, CDR1 is SGHRS and CDR2 is YFSETQ. CDR3 in amino acids: CASSPLDRNTEAFF. The CDR3 region has the DNA TGCGCCAGCAGTCCCCTTGACAGAAACACTGAAGCTTTCTTT. Full variable domain (rest looked up from reference TRBV5-1 and TRBJ1-1): KAGVTQTPRYLIKTRGQQVTLSCSPISGHRSVSWYQQTPGQGLQFLFEYFSETQRNKGNFPGRFSGRQFSNSRSEMNVSTLELGDSALYLCASSPLDRNTEAFFGQGTRLTVV.

This clonotype was seen repeatedly, ten times or more. The chain uses TRBV6-2 or TRBV6-3 and TRBJ1-1; possibly TRBD1 for D (6 bases). Germline CDR1 is MNHEY and CDR2 is SVGEGT. CDR3 length: 15 residues. V was clipped by 5 bases and J by 0 bases, with 13 bases between them. Here the CDR3 DNA reads TGTGCCAGCAGTGGTCACAGGGAGATGAACACTGAAGCTTTCTTT. This encodes CASSGHREMNTEAFF.

In its sample, this clonotype was seen many times. This chain links TRBV18 with TRBJ2-7; 10 nucleotides match TRBD1. This CDR3 has 15 residues. The J segment lost 5 bases and the V segment lost 4 bases, leaving 8 bases of the junction unmatched. Germline assignment: CDR1 KGHSH and CDR2 LQKENI. In DNA form, the CDR3 reads TGTGCCAGCTCACTCACTGGACAGGGGGACCACGAGCAGTACTTC. Translated, it gives CASSLTGQGDHEQYF.

This clonotype was counted only a few times. This chain uses TRBV29-1 with TRBJ2-5; no definite D call. The CDR3 is 13 residues long. The V gene lost 6 bases and the J gene lost 1 base, with 12 bases spanning the gap. Germline-derived CDR1 and CDR2 are SQVTM and ANQGSEA. Here the CDR3 DNA reads TGCAGCGTATCCCAGATGCCCCAAGAGACCCAGTACTTC. Translated, it gives CSVSQMPQETQYF.

This chain links TRBV20-1 with TRBJ1-2, with 8 bases matching TRBD1. The CDR3 is made up of 11 amino acids. Per germline, CDR1 DFQATT and CDR2 SNEGSKA (reference sequence). With V trimmed by 4 bases and J by 10 bases, 5 bases remained unmatched. The CDR3 DNA reads TGCAGTGCTACCCGGGACAGGTTCTACACCTTC. Protein product: CSATRDRFYTF.

This clonotype appeared a few times. The rearrangement links TRBV4-2 to TRBJ2-1; TRBD1 might be the D (5 bases). V was clipped by 0 bases and J by 14 bases, with 20 bases between them. CDR3 length equals 15 residues. Germline V gives CDR1 LGHNA, CDR2 YNFKEQ. This CDR3 reads CASSQDPTVGVAKFF. CDR3 in DNA: TGTGCCAGCAGCCAAGATCCCACAGTAGGGGTAGCCAAGTTCTTC.

This clonotype was recorded at least ten times. The chain recombines TRBV7-3 with TRBJ1-3; tentative D call: TRBD1 (5 bases). The CDR3 loop spans 14 amino acids. The V end lost 5 bases, the J end lost 4 bases, and 12 bases lay between the germline ends. CDR1 and CDR2 from the germline V gene are SGHTA and FQGTGA. CDR3 in DNA: TGTGCCAGCAGCCCCCTCCCAGGGGGAAACACCATATATTTT. Encoded protein: CASSPLPGGNTIYF. The variable domain in full, with the rest retrieved from reference TRBV7-3 and TRBJ1-3, is GAGVSQTPSNKVTEKGKYVELRCDPISGHTALYWYRQSLGQGPEFLIYFQGTGAADDSGLPNDRFFAVRPEGSVSTLKIQRTERGDSAVYLCASSPLPGGNTIYFGEGSWLTVV.

This chain links TRBV5-4 with TRBJ1-1; D remains ambiguous. The CDR3 runs 15 residues. In germline, CDR1 is SGHNT, CDR2 YYREEE (reference sequence). V was pared by 4 bases and J by 1 base, with 14 bases between. The CDR3 DNA reads as TGTGCCAGCAGCCACGCGGGTCGGCAGAACACTGAAGCTTTCTTT. This sequence encodes CASSHAGRQNTEAFF.

The J gene is TRBJ1-5, the V gene TRBV19, with a weak D call TRBD1 (6 bases). The germline CDR1 and CDR2 sequences are LNHDA and SQIVND (reference sequence). V was trimmed by 9 bases and J by 5 bases, leaving 20 bases between them. The CDR3 has 15 residues. CDR3 DNA: TGTGCCAGCAGAGAACAGGGTAGAGAAGATCAGCCCCAGCATTTT. This sequence encodes CASREQGREDQPQHF. Complete variable domain (other parts from reference TRBV19 and TRBJ1-5): DGGITQSPKYLFRKEGQNVTLSCEQNLNHDAMYWYRQDPGQGLRLIYYSQIVNDFQKGDIAEGYSVSREKKESFPLTVTSAQKNPTAFYLCASREQGREDQPQHFGDGTRLSIL.

This clonotype was recorded many times. The gene calls are TRBV7-2 and TRBJ1-2; TRBD1 might be the D (6 bases). The V end lost 4 bases, the J end lost 4 bases, and 13 bases lay between the germline ends. Germline loops: CDR1 SGHTA, CDR2 FQGNSA. CDR3 length equals 14 residues. DNA for the CDR3: TGTGCCAGCAGCTCTGGACAGCTCCTCTATGGCTACACCTTC. Translating it yields CASSSGQLLYGYTF.

This clonotype was detected only once. V is TRBV20-1 and J is TRBJ2-3; D not certain. The germline gives CDR1 DFQATT, CDR2 SNEGSKA (reference sequence). This CDR3 contains 11 residues. V was trimmed by 3 bases and J by 2 bases, leaving 3 bases between them. CDR3 sequence: CSASTTDTQYF. CDR3 bases: TGCAGTGCTAGCACCACAGATACGCAGTATTTT.

This clonotype was seen many times. The chain is built from TRBV6-2 or TRBV6-3 and TRBJ2-7; 8 nucleotides align to TRBD2. This CDR3 has 15 residues. Germline values: CDR1 MNHEY, CDR2 SVGEGT. Trimming took 6 bases from V and 0 from J; bases not matched to a gene: 7. DNA of the CDR3: TGTGCCAGCAGACCCGGGCTAGCGGGCTCCTACGAGCAGTACTTC. This sequence encodes CASRPGLAGSYEQYF.

The CDR3 sequence is CASSTLGVNEKLFF. CDR3 bases: TGTGCCAGCAGTACCCTAGGGGTTAATGAAAAACTGTTTTTT. This chain joins TRBV28 and TRBJ1-4; D may be TRBD1 (5 bases). The CDR3 totals 14 residues. Germline CDR1 and CDR2: MDHEN and SYDVKM. Trimming took 5 bases from V and 4 from J, leaving 11 bases between them.

This clonotype was detected ten times or more. V gene TRBV7-9 combines with J gene TRBJ1-6, with TRBD1 matching over 7 bases. Germline CDR1 is SEHNR and CDR2 is FQNEAQ (reference sequence). The CDR3 loop spans 18 amino acids. Germline trimming cut 7 bases from V and 0 bases from J; bases unmatched to any gene: 12. For the CDR3, the DNA is TGTGCCAGCACTATCGAGGGGGCCAGGAGCTCCTATAATTCACCCCTCCACTTT. Translating gives CASTIEGARSSYNSPLHF.

This clonotype appeared once. Being one base from a much bigger clone, this may be a read error. The chain employs TRBV6-2 or TRBV6-3 and TRBJ1-1; D remains unclear. The CDR3 totals 15 residues. V lost 2 bases to trimming and J lost 7 bases, with 17 bases between them. The V gene's germline CDR1 is MNHEY and CDR2 SVGEGT. This CDR3 reads CASSYSQTRSNEAFF. DNA of the CDR3: TGTGCCAGCAGTTACAGCCAAACGAGGTCCAATGAAGCTTTCTTT.

This clonotype was found many times. The V gene is TRBV7-9, the J gene TRBJ2-5; the D is unclear. V dropped 6 bases and J dropped 3 bases, with 14 bases sitting between them. The CDR3 is made up of 14 amino acids. CDR1 and CDR2 (germline): SEHNR, FQNEAQ (reference sequence). CDR3: CASSFLRTKETQYF. Written as DNA, the CDR3 is TGTGCCAGCAGTTTCCTCCGGACCAAAGAGACCCAGTACTTC.

The chain combines TRBV5-1 with TRBJ1-1, with D possibly being TRBD1 (5 bases). V was cut by 4 bases and J by 7 bases, with 17 bases left in between. This CDR3 is 14 amino acids long. Germline CDR1 and CDR2: SGHRS and YFSETQ. DNA for the CDR3: TGCGCCAGCAGCACCCAGCCGAGGGGTGATGAAGCTTTCTTT. It encodes CASSTQPRGDEAFF.

V and J are TRBV29-1 and TRBJ1-3; the D is unclear. Trimming shortened V by 6 bases and J by 0 bases, and 9 bases separated the two germline ends. The germline V gene encodes CDR1 SQVTM and CDR2 ANQGSEA. CDR3 size: 13 residues. CDR3: CSVTITSGNTIYF. As DNA, the CDR3 is TGCAGCGTCACTATAACCTCTGGAAACACCATATATTTT.

In this sample, this clonotype turned up many times. The rearrangement links TRBV7-6 to TRBJ2-1, with 7 bases identical to TRBD2. Germline trimming cut 1 base from V and 7 bases from J; bases unmatched to any gene: 7. The CDR3 spans 15 residues. The germline V gene has CDR1 SGHVS and CDR2 FNYEAQ. This CDR3 is CASSLEAGRANEQFF. CDR3 DNA sequence: TGTGCCAGCAGCTTAGAAGCGGGGCGGGCTAATGAGCAGTTCTTC.

This clonotype was observed at least ten times. CDR3 coding DNA: TGTGCCAGCAGCTTACTCGGGGGCAAGGAGCAGTTCTTC. Its protein product is CASSLLGGKEQFF. The chain is built from TRBV7-2 and TRBJ2-1; tentatively, D is TRBD1 or TRBD2 (6 bases each). From germline, CDR1 is SGHTA and CDR2 FQGNSA. V lost 2 bases, J lost 10 bases, and 12 bases lay in between. The CDR3 is 13 residues long.

Only a few counts were recorded for this clonotype. The J gene is TRBJ2-2, the V gene TRBV6-2 or TRBV6-3; possibly TRBD1 or TRBD2 for D (5 bases each). The germline V gene has CDR1 MNHEY and CDR2 SVGEGT. CDR3 length: 15 residues. This CDR3 reads CAGAGGQANTGELFF. Here the CDR3 DNA reads TGTGCAGGGGCCGGCGGGCAGGCTAACACCGGGGAGCTGTTTTTT.

The V and J genes are TRBV28 and TRBJ1-5; possibly TRBD1 for D (6 bases). The CDR3 extends over 14 amino acids. The V gene lost 6 bases and the J gene lost 0 bases, with 9 bases spanning the gap. Per the germline V gene, CDR1 is MDHEN and CDR2 is SYDVKM. The CDR3 sequence: CASSTGHSNQPQHF. The CDR3 DNA sequence: TGTGCCAGCAGCACGGGACATAGCAATCAGCCCCAGCATTTT.

This chain uses TRBV3-1 with TRBJ2-3; 7 bases map to TRBD1. This CDR3 has 16 residues. CDR1 is LGHDT and CDR2 is YNNKEL in the germline V gene (reference sequence). With V trimmed by 4 bases and J by 3 bases, 10 bases remained unmatched. This CDR3 is CASSPVGPGGTDTQYF. DNA for the CDR3: TGTGCCAGCAGCCCCGTCGGGCCAGGGGGTACAGATACGCAGTATTTT.

The chain combines TRBV4-3 with TRBJ2-2, with D perhaps matching TRBD1 (5 bases). The V gene lost 0 bases and the J gene lost 4 bases, with 9 bases spanning the gap. Germline V gives CDR1 LGHNA, CDR2 YSLEER. The CDR3 sequence is 15 residues long. The CDR3 DNA reads TGCGCCAGCAGCCAAGAATGGACAAGCACCGGGGAGCTGTTTTTT. Translated, it gives CASSQEWTSTGELFF.